Sequencing of this TCR beta chain was carried out in a study of cytomegalovirus exposure and HLA in healthy donors. Turning to the study itself: Among roughly 190 million T cells, an earlier analysis found roughly 120 million unique TCR beta sequences. General study results and limits: CMV antigen specificity of a few CMV-associated chains was confirmed in vitro. In a later analysis, the majority of CMV-associated beta chains seemingly showed HLA restriction.

The PCR contained 60 Vbeta and 13 Jbeta primers. Sequencing used immunoSEQ multiplex PCR; TCRdb keeps in-frame clones, though not all of them. The data hold 200,000 to 250,000 clones, with more than 60% observed a single time. Comments on this clone: Its antigen is as yet unknown.

The germline V gene has CDR1 SGDLS and CDR2 YYNGEE. The CDR3 sequence is 14 residues long. The germline V and J ends were trimmed by 1 base and 1 base, with 8 bases remaining between them. The clonotype was recovered from a man aged 45 to 65 in good health and CMV-seronegative. The specimen sequenced was PBMCs. J is TRBJ1-1 and V is TRBV9; a possible D gene is TRBD1 (5 bases). Written as DNA, the CDR3 is TGTGCCAGCAGCGTAAGTACAGGGAACACTGAAGCTTTCTTT. Amino acids: CASSVSTGNTEAFF.